The rows below give T cell receptor beta chains drawn from one sample of a study of spatial heterogeneity in lung cancer. TCRdb ran MiXCR on the 5' RACE reads and lists one entry per CDR3 protein. The sample consists of around 110,000 distinct CDR3 sequences, 12% of them appearing once. The material was PBMCs, obtained at follow-up. The receptors were gathered from a male donor with early-stage non-small cell lung cancer. Each CDR3 is given with its conserved first and last residue. The order of the fields is J gene, V gene, clone size, D gene, CDR3 DNA, CDR3 protein. The D gene is left open where the match is weak. Clone size is not always given. Where it is, it says once, few, many or a class for expanded clones.

>TRBJ2-3|TRBV20-1|many|NA
TGCAGTGCTAGAGTCGTGGGGACAGATACGCAGTATTTT
CSARVVGTDTQYF
>TRBJ2-7|TRBV10-1|many|TRBD1
TGCGCCAGCAGTGAGTGGGTCGACAGGGACGAGCAGTACTTC
CASSEWVDRDEQYF
>TRBJ1-1|TRBV9|many|NA
TGCGCCAGCAGCGTGCAGGGTGGAACTGAAGCTTTCTTT
CASSVQGGTEAFF
>TRBJ2-1|TRBV20-1|NA|NA
TGCAGTGCTACCGAGGGTGGGGAAGAGCAGTTCTTC
CSATEGGEEQFF
>TRBJ2-5|TRBV27|few|NA
TGTGCCAGCAGTTTAGGGCAGGGGAACCAGACCCAGTACTTC
CASSLGQGNQTQYF
>TRBJ1-5|TRBV20-1|NA|NA
TGCAGTGCTACCCAAGATAGCAATCAGCCCCAGCATTTT
CSATQDSNQPQHF
>TRBJ2-5|TRBV15|few|NA
TGTGCCACCAGCAGAAGCTCCCAAGAGACCCAGTACTTC
CATSRSSQETQYF
>TRBJ1-1|TRBV15|once|NA
TGTGCCACCAGCAGAGGAGGGGACACTGAAGCTTTCTTT
CATSRGGDTEAFF
>TRBJ2-2|TRBV7-8|NA|NA
TGTGCCAGCGACCCTGGCTTCACCGGGGAGCTGTTTTTT
CASDPGFTGELFF
>TRBJ2-6|TRBV5-4|few|TRBD1
TGTGCCAGCAGCCTCCCGGGACAGGGGAGCTCTGGGGCCAACGTCCTGACTTTC
CASSLPGQGSSGANVLTF
>TRBJ2-7|TRBV15|many|NA
TGTGCCACCAGCTTCTCTACTGGGGTAGGGGAGCAGTACTTC
CATSFSTGVGEQYF
>TRBJ2-2|TRBV18|NA|NA
TGTGCCAGCTCACCCGGGACGGCGGACGTGGGCGGGGAGCTGTTTTTT
CASSPGTADVGGELFF
>TRBJ2-3|TRBV11-3|once|TRBD2
TGTGCCAGCAGCTTTAGCGGGGGACGGGGCACAGATACGCAGTATTTT
CASSFSGGRGTDTQYF
>TRBJ2-7|TRBV3-1|few|NA
TGTGCCAGCAGCCAAGATTACAGGGTTAGCTACGAGCAGTACTTC
CASSQDYRVSYEQYF
>TRBJ2-1|TRBV29-1|NA|NA
TGCAGCGTTGAAGATCGGACAGACAATGAGCAGTTCTTC
CSVEDRTDNEQFF
>TRBJ1-5|TRBV5-1|NA|NA
TGCGCCAGCGAAACGGACGGTGGCAATCAGCCCCAGCATTTT
CASETDGGNQPQHF
>TRBJ1-2|TRBV5-6|many|TRBD1
TGTGCCAGCAGGACGGACAGGTTATATGGCTACACCTTC
CASRTDRLYGYTF
>TRBJ2-5|TRBV9|many|NA
TGTGCCAGCAGCGTAGGTCTTGCTAGCGAGGGGACCCAGTACTTC
CASSVGLASEGTQYF
>TRBJ1-5|TRBV9|few|NA
TGTGCCAGCAGCGTAGGGCAGGCCCTCAATCAGCCCCAGCATTTT
CASSVGQALNQPQHF
>TRBJ2-2|TRBV20-1|many|TRBD2
TGCAGTGCTAGAGATACACTAGCGGGGGGCACCGGGGAGCTGTTTTTT
CSARDTLAGGTGELFF
>TRBJ2-3|TRBV5-1|few|NA
TGCGCCAGCAGCTTGGCCATCGGGGGGCAAGATACGCAGTATTTT
CASSLAIGGQDTQYF
>TRBJ2-7|TRBV7-9|NA|TRBD2
TGTGCCAGCAGCCAACTAGCGGGGGCCTACGAGCAGTACTTC
CASSQLAGAYEQYF
>TRBJ2-3|TRBV7-7|few|NA
TGTGCTAGCAGCTTAGCGCGGGGAGATACGCAGTATTTT
CASSLARGDTQYF
>TRBJ2-1|TRBV5-1|few|NA
TGCGCCAGCAGCTCCGGCCGGAGGCCAGAAAACAATGAGCAGTTCTTC
CASSSGRRPENNEQFF
>TRBJ2-2|TRBV7-8|NA|TRBD1
TGTGCCAGCAGCTTAGTCCCCGGACAGGGGGTCGGCACCGGGGAGCTGTTTTTT
CASSLVPGQGVGTGELFF
>TRBJ2-1|TRBV9|many|NA
TGTGCCAGCAGCGTAGTACTTGAGGGCGGCGAGCAGTTCTTC
CASSVVLEGGEQFF
>TRBJ1-6|TRBV6-1|many|TRBD1
TGTGCCAGCAGCCCCGGGACAGGGGGCCGGTACAATTCACCCCTCCACTTT
CASSPGTGGRYNSPLHF
>TRBJ2-7|TRBV27|many|NA
TGTGCCAGCAGTTCCAGGACCTCGATTCACGAGCAGTACTTC
CASSSRTSIHEQYF
>TRBJ1-1|TRBV5-1|NA|TRBD1
TGCGCCAGCAGAACAGGGGGCGCAAATACTGAAGCTTTCTTT
CASRTGGANTEAFF
>TRBJ2-5|TRBV10-3|NA|NA
TGTGCCATCAGTGATTTGGGGCAGACCCAGTACTTC
CAISDLGQTQYF
>TRBJ2-5|TRBV4-2|few|TRBD1
TGTGCCAGCAGCCCGGGGATCCGGGACAGGGGAGAGACCCAGTACTTC
CASSPGIRDRGETQYF
>TRBJ2-2|TRBV12-3/TRBV12-4|many|NA
TGTGCCAGCAGCCCCTACGGGCAGGGGATCGCCGGGGAGCTGTTTTTT
CASSPYGQGIAGELFF
>TRBJ2-5|TRBV7-2|NA|TRBD2
TGTGCCAGCAGAAAGACTAGCGGTCAAGAGACCCAGTACTTC
CASRKTSGQETQYF
>TRBJ2-5|TRBV20-1|few|TRBD2
TGCAGTGCTAGGAGCGGGGGGGCGCAAGAGACCCAGTACTTC
CSARSGGAQETQYF
>TRBJ2-1|TRBV11-2|NA|NA
TGTGCCAGCAGCTTAGACTGGCAGAGCAATGAGCAGTTCTTC
CASSLDWQSNEQFF
>TRBJ2-7|TRBV20-1|many|NA
TGCAGTGCTTCTCATGACACGAAGGCGCAGTACTTC
CSASHDTKAQYF
>TRBJ2-1|TRBV6-2/TRBV6-3|NA|NA
TGTGCCAGCAGTTACTCGAAGGGGCGTCCTCAGAATGAGCAGTTCTTC
CASSYSKGRPQNEQFF
>TRBJ2-7|TRBV3-1|NA|TRBD2
TGTGCCAGCAGCCAAGCTACTAGCGGGTCGGGGGCCTACGAGCAGTACTTC
CASSQATSGSGAYEQYF
>TRBJ2-1|TRBV19|many|TRBD2
TGTGCCAGTAGTATCACCGGGACTAGCGTCTCCTACAATGAGCAGTTCTTC
CASSITGTSVSYNEQFF
>TRBJ1-5|TRBV4-1|NA|NA
TGCGCCAGCAGCCCCCGGACAGTTTTAAAGGGGGATAGCAATCAGCCCCAGCATTTT
CASSPRTVLKGDSNQPQHF
>TRBJ2-2|TRBV4-3|NA|NA
TGCGCCAGCAGCCAAGAAATGGGGGACACCGGGGAGCTGTTTTTT
CASSQEMGDTGELFF
>TRBJ2-1|TRBV10-3|NA|TRBD1
TGTGCCATCAGTCGACGGGACAGGGGGCAGGATGAGCAGTTCTTC
CAISRRDRGQDEQFF
>TRBJ2-5|TRBV10-3|many|NA
TGTGCCATCAGGGATACAGGGAAGGGGGGCGAGACCCAGTACTTC
CAIRDTGKGGETQYF
>TRBJ2-1|TRBV20-1|few|TRBD1
TGCAGTGCTACCTTCCAGGGGGCGTCCTACAATGAGCAGTTCTTC
CSATFQGASYNEQFF
>TRBJ2-7|TRBV5-5|few|NA
TGTGCCAGCAGCTTGTCGCAGCCTGGTCCGACCTACGAGCAGTACTTC
CASSLSQPGPTYEQYF
>TRBJ1-1|TRBV7-2|NA|NA
TGTGCCAGCAGCTTAGTACCCGTTGGGTCCAACACTGAAGCTTTCTTT
CASSLVPVGSNTEAFF
>TRBJ2-5|TRBV4-3|few|TRBD2
TGCGCCAGCAGCCCGCGGATAGCGGGGGAAGAGACCCAGTACTTC
CASSPRIAGEETQYF
>TRBJ2-7|TRBV6-5|NA|TRBD1
TGTGCCAGCACAGTCGGGACAGGGTTCAAGGAGCAGTACTTC
CASTVGTGFKEQYF
>TRBJ2-5|TRBV7-9|NA|NA
TGTGCCAGCAGCTGGGATCTGCAACGGCAAGAGACCCAGTACTTC
CASSWDLQRQETQYF
>TRBJ2-5|TRBV5-1|few|NA
TGCGCCAGCAGCTTGGTCGTAGGGAACCAAGAGACCCAGTACTTC
CASSLVVGNQETQYF
>TRBJ2-5|TRBV10-1|NA|NA
TGCGCCAGCAGTCCGGGACTTCTGTACCAAGAGACCCAGTACTTC
CASSPGLLYQETQYF
>TRBJ2-6|TRBV12-3/TRBV12-4|NA|NA
TGTGCCAGCAGTTTGGGGACACATGTCTCTGGGGCCAACGTCCTGACTTTC
CASSLGTHVSGANVLTF
>TRBJ2-7|TRBV28|many|NA
TGTGCCAGCAGTTTAGACCTTCCAGCTTACGAGCAGTACTTC
CASSLDLPAYEQYF
>TRBJ2-7|TRBV25-1|few|TRBD1
TGTGCCAGCAGTGAATACACAGGGGGCTACGAGCAGTACTTC
CASSEYTGGYEQYF